This TCR beta chain appears in the sequencing data of a study of T cell repertoires in aging, cancer and after chemotherapy. At the level of the study: Over several months to years, re-sampled healthy donor repertoires clearly shared clones. Study results and limitations: No conclusions about immunological memory after chemotherapy can be drawn from the repertoire data. In healthy donors, age-related TCR diversity loss mainly reflected lost richness.

Multiplex touch-down PCR with TRB-A/B primers amplified rearranged V-D-J TRB sequences. Via MiXCR, TCRdb re-called the multiplex PCR reads, giving one row per CDR3 protein. Here the sample spans approximately 9,700 distinct CDR3 sequences, more than 25% being singletons. TCR beta rearrangements were amplified from peripheral blood genomic DNA. V shed 1 base, J shed 2 bases, and the junction held 4 bases outside the gene matches. Germline loops: CDR1 GTSNPN, CDR2 SVGIG (reference sequence). This CDR3 is built from 14 residues. This clonotype was seen only a few times. Antigen: not known. This sequence originates from a human donor in good health. V gene TRBV30 combines with J gene TRBJ2-7, with 8 bases fitting TRBD2. The specimen was blood. CDR3 DNA sequence: TGTGCCTGGAGTGGTACTAGCGGTACCTACGAGCAGTACTTC. It codes for CAWSGTSGTYEQYF.